Below, one TCR beta chain is given with its context. Its antigen is currently unknown. Some clones are missing from TCRdb's copy, which holds only in-frame ones; the method was immunoSEQ multiplex PCR. The sample lists some 110,000 clones, less than 95% seen once, with 0.75% to 0.85% in the top ten. This entry is derived from a study of T cell clones after liver transplantation. Study-level information: A pre-transplant mixed lymphocyte reaction with TCRbeta sequencing defined graft-donor-reactive clones followed in post-transplant blood. Subjects received no induction therapy and standard immunosuppression until randomization at 12-24 months post-transplant. Patients counted as tolerant after at least one year off all immunosuppression, enzymes not exceeding twice normal. Findings and caveats of the study: Donor-reactive sequences fell more than third party-reactive ones, suggesting partial deletion.

The CDR3 totals 15 residues. The ends were cut back, 0 bases at V and 4 bases at J, with 12 bases in the middle. Per the germline V gene, CDR1 is MNHEY and CDR2 is SVGAGI. The chain joins TRBV6-5 to TRBJ1-1; no definite D call. Sequencing used CD4+ T cells from blood, obtained 12 months after liver transplant. The origin of this receptor is a human patient who received a liver transplant. Some T cells may have come from the graft donor. For the CDR3, the DNA is TGTGCCAGCAGTTACTCGAGAATTCATAGCACTGAAGCTTTCTTT. Its translation is CASSYSRIHSTEAFF.